The 8 T cell receptor beta chains presented below share a single source sample, sequenced in a study of memory CD4+ T cells and cytomegalovirus serostatus. TCRdb's table, derived via immunoSEQ multiplex PCR, lists solely in-frame clones and lacks some. The profile covers 56,000 or so clones, with 82% appearing a single time and roughly 0.4% taken by the ten largest. The sort gate was single viable CD3+CD4+CD8-CD45RO+ cells for memory CD4+ T cells. The sequenced sample was memory CD4+ T cells from blood. The origin of the receptors is an adult in good health and CMV-seronegative.

This clone was observed a handful of times. The chain is built from TRBV11-3 and TRBJ2-1, with 11 bases matching TRBD1. Unmatched junction bases numbered 2, after V lost 3 bases and J lost 10 bases. CDR1 and CDR2 (germline): SGHNT, YENEEA. This CDR3 has 13 amino acids. The CDR3 is CASSLDRGREQFF. In DNA, the CDR3 is TGTGCCAGCAGCTTGGACAGGGGGCGAGAGCAGTTCTTC.

This clone appeared a single time. J is TRBJ2-4 and V is TRBV18; D could derive from TRBD1 or TRBD2 (5 bases each). Per germline, CDR1 KGHSH and CDR2 LQKENI. V was cut by 2 bases and J by 1 base, with 15 bases left in between. This CDR3 is 17 amino acids long. As DNA, the CDR3 is TGTGCCAGCTCACCAGGGTGGGGAGCAGGGGCCAAAAACATTCAGTACTTC. Its translation: CASSPGWGAGAKNIQYF.

The chain couples TRBV5-4 to TRBJ2-3, with 7 bases that match TRBD2. The CDR3 runs 16 residues. CDR1 is SGHNT, CDR2 YYREEE, per germline (reference sequence). The V and J ends lost 1 base and 0 bases, in that order; junction bases with no gene match: 5. The DNA of the CDR3 is TGTGCCAGCAGCTTGTTAGCGGGCAGGAGCACAGATACGCAGTATTTT. Its translation is CASSLLAGRSTDTQYF.

The chain uses TRBV5-1 and TRBJ2-5, with 7 bases lining up with TRBD1. The closer fit of TRBJ2-7 to the DNA end suggests the J call may be wrong. This CDR3 is built from 12 residues. CDR1 and CDR2 from the germline V gene are SGHRS and YFSETQ. CDR3 sequence reads: CASSTGDHEQYF. In DNA, the CDR3 is TGCGCCAGCAGCACAGGGGATCACGAGCAGTACTTC.

The rearrangement uses TRBV29-1 and TRBJ2-1; 12 nucleotides agree with TRBD2. The germline V gene has CDR1 SQVTM and CDR2 ANQGSEA. The length of the CDR3 is 13 residues. The J segment lost 3 bases and the V segment lost 8 bases, leaving 2 bases of the junction unmatched. CDR3 sequence: CSSSGGVYNEQFF. DNA for the CDR3: TGCAGCTCTAGCGGGGGGGTCTACAATGAGCAGTTCTTC.

J is TRBJ1-5 and V is TRBV30; TRBD1 matches 7 bases. CDR1 and CDR2 (germline): GTSNPN, SVGIG (reference sequence). Unmatched junction bases numbered 9, after V lost 0 bases and J lost 1 base. This CDR3 is 17 amino acids long. CDR3: CAWSVRQGGWSNQPQHF. CDR3 nucleotide sequence: TGTGCCTGGAGTGTAAGGCAGGGGGGCTGGAGCAATCAGCCCCAGCATTTT. The variable domain in full, with the rest retrieved from reference TRBV30 and TRBJ1-5, is SQTIHQWPATLVQPVGSPLSLECTVEGTSNPNLYWYRQAAGRGLQLLFYSVGIGQISSEVPQNLSASRPQDRQFILSSKKLLLSDSGFYLCAWSVRQGGWSNQPQHFGDGTRLSIL.

This rearrangement joins TRBV6-1 to TRBJ2-5; 11 bases fit TRBD2. The CDR3 consists of 14 residues. Per the germline V gene, CDR1 is MNHNS and CDR2 is SASEGT. V lost 6 bases and J lost 12; bases outside the gene matches: 12. The CDR3 sequence is CASRTIAGGILEYF. CDR3 sequence (DNA): TGTGCCAGCAGGACTATAGCGGGGGGGATACTAGAGTACTTC.

The V and J genes are TRBV10-3 and TRBJ2-1, with 8 bases lining up with TRBD1. V was clipped by 6 bases and J by 9 bases; unmatched bases: 7. CDR1 and CDR2 (germline): ENHRY, SYGVKD. The CDR3 length is 13 residues. The CDR3 bases are TGTGCCATCAGGGAGGACAGGGCGAGTGAGCAGTTCTTC. Encoded protein: CAIREDRASEQFF.